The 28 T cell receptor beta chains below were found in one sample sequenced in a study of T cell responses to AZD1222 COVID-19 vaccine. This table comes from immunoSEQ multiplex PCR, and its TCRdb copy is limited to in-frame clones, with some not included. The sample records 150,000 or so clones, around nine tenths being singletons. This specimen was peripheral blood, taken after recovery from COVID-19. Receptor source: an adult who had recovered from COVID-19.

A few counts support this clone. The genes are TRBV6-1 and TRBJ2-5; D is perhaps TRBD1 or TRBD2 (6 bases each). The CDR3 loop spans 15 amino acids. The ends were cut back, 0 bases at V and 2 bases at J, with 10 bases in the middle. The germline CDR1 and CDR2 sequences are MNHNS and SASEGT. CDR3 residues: CASSEAPGAQETQYF. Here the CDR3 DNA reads TGTGCCAGCAGTGAAGCGCCGGGGGCTCAAGAGACCCAGTACTTC.

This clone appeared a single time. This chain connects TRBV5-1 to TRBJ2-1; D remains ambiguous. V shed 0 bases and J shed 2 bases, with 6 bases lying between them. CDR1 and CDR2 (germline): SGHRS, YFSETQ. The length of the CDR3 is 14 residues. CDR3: CASSLEQTYNEQFF. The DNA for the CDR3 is TGCGCCAGCAGCTTGGAACAGACCTACAATGAGCAGTTCTTC.

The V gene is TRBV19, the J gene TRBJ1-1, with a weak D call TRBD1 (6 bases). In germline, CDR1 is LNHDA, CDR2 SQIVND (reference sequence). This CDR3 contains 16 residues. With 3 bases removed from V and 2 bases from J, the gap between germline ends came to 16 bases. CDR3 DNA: TGTGCCAGTAGTATTGGCCCCGGGACAACTAACACTGAAGCTTTCTTT. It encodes CASSIGPGTTNTEAFF.

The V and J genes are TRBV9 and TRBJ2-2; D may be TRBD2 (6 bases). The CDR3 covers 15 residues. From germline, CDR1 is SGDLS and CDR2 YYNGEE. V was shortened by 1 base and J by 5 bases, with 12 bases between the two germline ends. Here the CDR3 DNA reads TGTGCCAGCAGCGTAACGGGAGTGGGAACCGGGGAGCTGTTTTTT. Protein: CASSVTGVGTGELFF.

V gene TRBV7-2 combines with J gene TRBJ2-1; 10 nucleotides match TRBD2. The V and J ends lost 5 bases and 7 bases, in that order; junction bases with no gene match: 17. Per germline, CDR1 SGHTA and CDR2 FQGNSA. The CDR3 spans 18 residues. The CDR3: CASSPRVQLAGLTNEQFF. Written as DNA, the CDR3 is TGTGCCAGCAGCCCACGAGTCCAACTAGCGGGGTTAACAAATGAGCAGTTCTTC.

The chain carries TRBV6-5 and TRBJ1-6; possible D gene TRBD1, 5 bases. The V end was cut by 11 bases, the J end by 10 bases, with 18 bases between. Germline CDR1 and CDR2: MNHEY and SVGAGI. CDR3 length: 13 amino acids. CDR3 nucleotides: TGTGCCCCAGGGAGAGAAAATCAATCACCCCTCCACTTT. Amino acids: CAPGRENQSPLHF.

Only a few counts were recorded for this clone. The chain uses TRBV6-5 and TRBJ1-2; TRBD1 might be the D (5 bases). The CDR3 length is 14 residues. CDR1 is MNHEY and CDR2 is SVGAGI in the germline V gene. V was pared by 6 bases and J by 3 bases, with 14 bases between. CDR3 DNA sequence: TGTGCCAGCAGGATCAGGGTAGGGTACTATGGCTACACCTTC. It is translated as CASRIRVGYYGYTF.

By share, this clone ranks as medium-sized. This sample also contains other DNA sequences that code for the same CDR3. CDR3 nucleotide sequence: TGTGCCAGCAGTTGGGACAGGGATAATTCACCCCTCCACTTT. Translating it yields CASSWDRDNSPLHF. J is TRBJ1-6 and V is TRBV25-1, with 9 nucleotides matching TRBD1. V lost 5 bases to trimming and J lost 5 bases; unmatched junction nucleotides: 1. This CDR3 region has 14 residues. Germline CDR1 is MGHDK and CDR2 is SYGVNS.

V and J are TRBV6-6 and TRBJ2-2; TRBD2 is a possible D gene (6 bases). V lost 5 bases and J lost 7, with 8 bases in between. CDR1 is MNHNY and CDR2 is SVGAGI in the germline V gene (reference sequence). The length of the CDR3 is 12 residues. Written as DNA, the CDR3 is TGTGCCAGCAGTAACGGGGGCGGGGAGCTGTTTTTT. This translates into CASSNGGGELFF.

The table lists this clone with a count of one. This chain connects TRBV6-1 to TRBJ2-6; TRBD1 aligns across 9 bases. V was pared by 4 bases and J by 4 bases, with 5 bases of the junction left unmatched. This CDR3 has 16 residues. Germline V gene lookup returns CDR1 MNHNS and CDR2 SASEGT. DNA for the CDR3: TGTGCCAGCAGTGTCGACAGGGGGGCCGGGGCCAACGTCCTGACTTTC. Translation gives CASSVDRGAGANVLTF.

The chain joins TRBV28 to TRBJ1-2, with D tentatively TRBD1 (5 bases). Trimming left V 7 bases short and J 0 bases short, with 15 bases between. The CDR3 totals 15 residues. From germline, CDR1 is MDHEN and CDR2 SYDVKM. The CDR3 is CASIVGGEANYGYTF. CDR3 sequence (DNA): TGTGCCAGCATAGTTGGGGGGGAAGCTAACTATGGCTACACCTTC.

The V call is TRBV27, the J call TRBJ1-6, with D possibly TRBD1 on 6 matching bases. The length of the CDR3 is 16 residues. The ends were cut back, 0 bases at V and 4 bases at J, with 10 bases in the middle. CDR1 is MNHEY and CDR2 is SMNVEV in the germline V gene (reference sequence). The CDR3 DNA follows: TGTGCCAGCAGTTTATCGGGGGCTTTATATAATTCACCCCTCCACTTT. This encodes CASSLSGALYNSPLHF.

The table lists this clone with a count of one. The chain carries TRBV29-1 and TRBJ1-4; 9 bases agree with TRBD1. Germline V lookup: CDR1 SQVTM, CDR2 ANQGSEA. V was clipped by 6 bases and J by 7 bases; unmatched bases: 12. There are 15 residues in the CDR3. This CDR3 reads CSVALGTGMSEKLFF. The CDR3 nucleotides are TGCAGCGTAGCTCTAGGGACAGGGATGAGTGAAAAACTGTTTTTT.

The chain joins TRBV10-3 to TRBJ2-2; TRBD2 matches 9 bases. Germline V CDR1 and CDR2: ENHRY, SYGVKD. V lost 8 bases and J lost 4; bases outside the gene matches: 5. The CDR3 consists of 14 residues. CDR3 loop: CAIGAGGPTGELFF. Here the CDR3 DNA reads TGTGCCATCGGGGCGGGAGGGCCCACCGGGGAGCTGTTTTTT.

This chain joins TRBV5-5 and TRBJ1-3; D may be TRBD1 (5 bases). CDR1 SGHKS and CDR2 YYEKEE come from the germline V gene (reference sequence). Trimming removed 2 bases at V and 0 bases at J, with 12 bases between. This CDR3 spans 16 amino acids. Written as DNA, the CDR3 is TGTGCCAGCAGCTTCGGGGGAACTAACTCTGGAAACACCATATATTTT. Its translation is CASSFGGTNSGNTIYF. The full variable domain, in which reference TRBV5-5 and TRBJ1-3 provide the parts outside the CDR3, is DAGVTQSPTHLIKTRGQQVTLRCSPISGHKSVSWYQQVLGQGPQFIFQYYEKEERGRGNFPDRFSARQFPNYSSELNVNALLLGDSALYLCASSFGGTNSGNTIYFGEGSWLTVV.

CDR3 nucleotide sequence: TGTGCCAGCAGCCTGACGGGGGAAAGGGAGCAGTACTTC. Its translation is CASSLTGEREQYF. V gene TRBV7-9 combines with J gene TRBJ2-7; maybe TRBD2 (6 bases). V was pared by 5 bases and J by 7 bases, with 15 bases between. The CDR3 is 13 residues long. Germline values: CDR1 SEHNR, CDR2 FQNEAQ (reference sequence).

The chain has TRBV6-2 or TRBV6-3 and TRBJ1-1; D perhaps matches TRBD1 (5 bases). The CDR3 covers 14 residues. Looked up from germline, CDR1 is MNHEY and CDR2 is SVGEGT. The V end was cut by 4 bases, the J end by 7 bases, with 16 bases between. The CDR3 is CASSLIGGDLEAFF. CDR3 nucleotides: TGTGCCAGCAGTTTGATAGGCGGGGACCTTGAAGCTTTCTTT.

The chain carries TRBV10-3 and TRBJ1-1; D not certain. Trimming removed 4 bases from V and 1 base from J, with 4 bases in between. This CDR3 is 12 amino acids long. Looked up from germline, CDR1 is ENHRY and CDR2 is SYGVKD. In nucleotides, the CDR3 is TGTGCCATCAGTGGGCAGAACACTGAAGCTTTCTTT. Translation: CAISGQNTEAFF.

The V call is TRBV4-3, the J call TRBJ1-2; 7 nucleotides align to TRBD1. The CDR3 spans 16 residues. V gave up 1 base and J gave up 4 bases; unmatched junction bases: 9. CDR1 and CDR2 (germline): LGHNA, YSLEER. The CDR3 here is CASSQVTGVSSYGYTF. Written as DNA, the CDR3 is TGCGCCAGCAGCCAAGTTACAGGGGTCTCCAGCTATGGCTACACCTTC.

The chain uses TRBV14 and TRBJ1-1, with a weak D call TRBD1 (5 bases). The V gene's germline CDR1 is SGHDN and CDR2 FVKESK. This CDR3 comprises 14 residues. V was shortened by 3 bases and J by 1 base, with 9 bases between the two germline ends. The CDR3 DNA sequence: TGTGCCAGCAGCCAGAGGGGTGGGAACACTGAAGCTTTCTTT. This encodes CASSQRGGNTEAFF.

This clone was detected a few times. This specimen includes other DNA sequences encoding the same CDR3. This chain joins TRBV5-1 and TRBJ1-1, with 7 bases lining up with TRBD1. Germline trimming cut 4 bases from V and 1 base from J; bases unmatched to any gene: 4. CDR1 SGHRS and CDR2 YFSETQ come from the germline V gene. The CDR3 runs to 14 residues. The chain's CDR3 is CASSRGQSNTEAFF. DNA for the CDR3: TGCGCCAGCAGCCGGGGACAGTCGAACACTGAAGCTTTCTTT.

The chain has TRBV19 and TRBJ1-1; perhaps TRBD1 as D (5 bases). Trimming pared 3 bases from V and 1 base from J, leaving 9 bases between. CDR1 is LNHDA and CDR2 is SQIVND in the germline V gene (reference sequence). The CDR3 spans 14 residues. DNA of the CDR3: TGTGCCAGTAGTATTAGACAGAAGAACACTGAAGCTTTCTTT. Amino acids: CASSIRQKNTEAFF.

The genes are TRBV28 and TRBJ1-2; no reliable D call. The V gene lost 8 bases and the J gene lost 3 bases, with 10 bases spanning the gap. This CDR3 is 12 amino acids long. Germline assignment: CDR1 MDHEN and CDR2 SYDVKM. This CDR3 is CASLSRDYGYTF. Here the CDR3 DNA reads TGTGCCAGCTTGTCTAGGGACTATGGCTACACCTTC.

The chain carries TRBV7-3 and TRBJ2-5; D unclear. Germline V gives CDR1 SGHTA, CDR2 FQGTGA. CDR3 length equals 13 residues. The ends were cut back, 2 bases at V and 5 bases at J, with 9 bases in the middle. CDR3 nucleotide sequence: TGTGCCAGCAGCTTAGGGCCCTGGGAGACCCAGTACTTC. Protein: CASSLGPWETQYF.

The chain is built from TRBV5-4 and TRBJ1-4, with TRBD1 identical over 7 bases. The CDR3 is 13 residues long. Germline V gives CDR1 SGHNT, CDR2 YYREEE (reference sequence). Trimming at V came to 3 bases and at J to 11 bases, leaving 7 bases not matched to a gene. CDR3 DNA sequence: TGTGCCAGCAGCTACGACAGGGCTCAGAAACTGTTTTTT. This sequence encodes CASSYDRAQKLFF.

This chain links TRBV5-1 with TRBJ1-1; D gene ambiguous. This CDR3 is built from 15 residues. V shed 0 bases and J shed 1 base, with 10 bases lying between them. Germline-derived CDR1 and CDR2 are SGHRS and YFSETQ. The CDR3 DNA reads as TGCGCCAGCAGCTTGGCGGCAGCAACGAACACTGAAGCTTTCTTT. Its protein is CASSLAAATNTEAFF.

The DNA for the CDR3 is TGTGCCAGCCAAAATGCGTCCGGCTACCGTGGCAAAAAACTGTTTTTT. Its translation is CASQNASGYRGKKLFF. The chain links TRBV7-9 to TRBJ1-4; no clear D. V shed 8 bases and J shed 9 bases, with 25 bases lying between them. CDR1 and CDR2 (germline): SEHNR, FQNEAQ (reference sequence). The CDR3 totals 16 residues.

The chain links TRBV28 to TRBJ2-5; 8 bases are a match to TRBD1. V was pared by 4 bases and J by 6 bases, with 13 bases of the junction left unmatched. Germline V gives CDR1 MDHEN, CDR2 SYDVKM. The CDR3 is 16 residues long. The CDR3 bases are TGTGCCAGCAGTTCCCCGGCCGACAGGGGTGGAAAGACCCAGTACTTC. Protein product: CASSSPADRGGKTQYF.